Detailed here is one T cell receptor (beta chain). The sample originates from a study of blood T cell repertoires in COVID-19. Methods used by the authors: Estimates of nucleated cell counts were drawn from the amplification of reference gene primers. Profiling relied on immunoSEQ multiplex PCR, and the TCRdb table lists in-frame clones only, not all of them. V and J calls and clone size are given by that table; D and trimming were obtained from the DNA. This sample has roughly 58,000 clones; about 75% occur once, and the top ten carry around half. From germline, CDR1 is LNHDA and CDR2 SQIVND (reference sequence). The CDR3 loop spans 16 amino acids. Trimming took 5 bases from V and 4 from J; bases not matched to a gene: 8.

The sequence derives from an older woman who had been exposed to COVID-19. Sequencing was performed on PBMCs or T cells enriched from blood (not recorded which). V gene TRBV19 combines with J gene TRBJ1-1, with 12 nucleotides matching TRBD1. The CDR3 loop is CASSSPGQGATTEAFF. Here the CDR3 DNA reads TGTGCCAGTAGTTCTCCGGGACAGGGGGCGACCACTGAAGCTTTCTTT. Full variable domain (missing parts from reference TRBV19 and TRBJ1-1): DGGITQSPKYLFRKEGQNVTLSCEQNLNHDAMYWYRQDPGQGLRLIYYSQIVNDFQKGDIAEGYSVSREKKESFPLTVTSAQKNPTAFYLCASSSPGQGATTEAFFGQGTRLTVV.